What follows describes a single T cell receptor (beta chain). As handled by the study authors: Amplification with reference gene primers provided the estimates of nucleated cell counts. Some clones are missing from TCRdb's copy, which holds only in-frame ones; the method was immunoSEQ multiplex PCR. From that table come the V and J calls and clone size; the DNA was used to work out D and trimming. The data contain some 110,000 clones, around 76% of them singletons. This entry comes from a study of blood T cell repertoires in COVID-19. About the research overall: PBMCs, B-cell-depleted T cells, or T cells provided the cDNA or gDNA that made up the material.

Germline CDR1 reads MNHEY; CDR2 reads SVGAGI. V lost 7 bases and J lost 7; bases outside the gene matches: 6. The CDR3 consists of 13 residues. V usage is TRBV6-5 and J usage is TRBJ2-1; 8 bases align to TRBD1. The sequence came from an older woman with acute or convalescent COVID-19. Sequencing input: peripheral blood. CDR3 sequence (DNA): TGTGCCAGCAATAAAAGGACAGGGAATGAGCAGTTCTTC. Translated: CASNKRTGNEQFF.